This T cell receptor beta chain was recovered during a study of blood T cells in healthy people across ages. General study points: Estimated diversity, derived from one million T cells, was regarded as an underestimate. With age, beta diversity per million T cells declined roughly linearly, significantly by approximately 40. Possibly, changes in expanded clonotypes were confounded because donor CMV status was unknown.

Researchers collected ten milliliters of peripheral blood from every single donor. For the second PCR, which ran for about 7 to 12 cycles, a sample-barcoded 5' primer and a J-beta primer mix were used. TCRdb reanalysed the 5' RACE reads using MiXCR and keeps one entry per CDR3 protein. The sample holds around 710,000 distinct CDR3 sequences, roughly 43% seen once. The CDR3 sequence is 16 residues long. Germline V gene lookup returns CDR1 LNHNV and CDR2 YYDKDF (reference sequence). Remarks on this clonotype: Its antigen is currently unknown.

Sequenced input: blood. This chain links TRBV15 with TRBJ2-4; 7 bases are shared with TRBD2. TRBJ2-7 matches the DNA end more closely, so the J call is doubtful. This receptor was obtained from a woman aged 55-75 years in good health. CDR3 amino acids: CATSRWGTGRENEQYF. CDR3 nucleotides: TGTGCCACCAGCAGATGGGGGACTGGGCGGGAGAACGAGCAGTACTTC.